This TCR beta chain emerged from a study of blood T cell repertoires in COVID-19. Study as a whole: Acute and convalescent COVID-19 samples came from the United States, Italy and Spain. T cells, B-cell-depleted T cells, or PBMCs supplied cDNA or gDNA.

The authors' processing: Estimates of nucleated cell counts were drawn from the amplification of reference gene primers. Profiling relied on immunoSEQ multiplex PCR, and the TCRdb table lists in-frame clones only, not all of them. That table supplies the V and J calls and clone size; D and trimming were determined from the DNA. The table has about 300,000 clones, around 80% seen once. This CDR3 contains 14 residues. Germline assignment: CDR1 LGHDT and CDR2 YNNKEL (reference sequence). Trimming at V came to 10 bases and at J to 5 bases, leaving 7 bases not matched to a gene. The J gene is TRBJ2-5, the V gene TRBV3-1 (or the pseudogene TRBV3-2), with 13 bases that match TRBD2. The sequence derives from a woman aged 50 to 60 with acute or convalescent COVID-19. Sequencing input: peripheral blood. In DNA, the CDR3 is TGTGCCACCTCCACTAGCGGGGGGGCGGAGACCCAGTACTTC. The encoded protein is CATSTSGGAETQYF.